This T cell receptor beta chain came from a study of blood T cells in healthy people across ages. This clonotype was recorded a few times. The antigen is not known. This CDR3 contains 15 residues. CDR1 MNHEY and CDR2 SMNVEV come from the germline V gene (reference sequence). J was trimmed by 5 bases and V by 5 bases; bases with no gene match: 7. Every participating donor contributed about 10 milliliters of peripheral blood through a draw. Isolated per sample were at least 6 million PBMCs. Whole-study results and caveats: Per-million-T-cell TCR beta diversity fell roughly linearly with age.

Using a J-beta primer mix together with a sample-barcoded 5' primer, a second PCR was run for about 6 to 12 cycles. TCRdb ran MiXCR on the 5' RACE reads and lists one entry per CDR3 protein. The sample lists about 640,000 distinct CDR3 sequences, about 30% occurring once. This sequence originates from a woman aged 80 or over in good health. Source material: blood. The chain links TRBV27 to TRBJ2-3, with TRBD1 matching over 10 bases. This CDR3 is CASSPPDRGRDTQYF. CDR3 DNA sequence: TGTGCCAGCAGTCCCCCGGACAGGGGGAGAGATACGCAGTATTTT.